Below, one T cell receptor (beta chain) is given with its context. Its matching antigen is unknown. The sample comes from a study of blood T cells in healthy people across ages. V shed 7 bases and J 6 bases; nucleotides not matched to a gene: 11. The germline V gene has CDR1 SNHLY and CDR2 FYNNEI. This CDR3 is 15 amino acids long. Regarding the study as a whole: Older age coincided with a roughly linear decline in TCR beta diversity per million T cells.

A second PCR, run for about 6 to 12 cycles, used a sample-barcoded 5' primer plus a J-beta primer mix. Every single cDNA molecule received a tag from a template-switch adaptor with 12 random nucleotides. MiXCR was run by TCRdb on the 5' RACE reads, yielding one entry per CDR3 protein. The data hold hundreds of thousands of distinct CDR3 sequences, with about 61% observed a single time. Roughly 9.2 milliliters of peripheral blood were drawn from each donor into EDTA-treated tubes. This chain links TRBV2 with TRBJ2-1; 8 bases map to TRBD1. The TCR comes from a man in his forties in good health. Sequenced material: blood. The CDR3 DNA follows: TGTGCCAGCACAAAGGAGGGGACAGGACCCAATGAGCAGTTCTTC. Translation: CASTKEGTGPNEQFF.